Below, one T cell receptor (beta chain) is given with its context. Participants had their cohort set by participant-reported clinical history. Per the original data handling: Amplification of reference gene primers was used by the study to estimate nucleated cell counts. Clones were sequenced by immunoSEQ multiplex PCR, and TCRdb holds only the in-frame ones, with some missing. Clone size and V and J calls were adopted from that table, with D and trimming inferred from the DNA. The table lists about 220,000 clones, roughly 85% of them singletons. This specimen belongs to a study of blood T cell repertoires in COVID-19. Across the whole study: Whether acute or convalescent, the COVID-19 samples came from the United States, Italy and Spain. PBMCs, B-cell-depleted T cells, or T cells were the source of the cDNA or gDNA that made up the material.

This CDR3 is 17 amino acids long. The V gene's germline CDR1 is KGHSH and CDR2 LQKENI. Trimming at V came to 6 bases and at J to 4 bases, leaving 17 bases not matched to a gene. The source is a woman between 35 and 50 years old with acute COVID-19. The V and J genes are TRBV18 and TRBJ1-2, with 7 positions matching TRBD1. The sequenced sample consisted of PBMCs or T cells enriched from blood (not recorded which). CDR3 residues: CASSSDRDIFGGYGYTF. As DNA, the CDR3 is TGTGCCAGCTCTTCCGACAGGGATATATTCGGGGGCTATGGCTACACCTTC.